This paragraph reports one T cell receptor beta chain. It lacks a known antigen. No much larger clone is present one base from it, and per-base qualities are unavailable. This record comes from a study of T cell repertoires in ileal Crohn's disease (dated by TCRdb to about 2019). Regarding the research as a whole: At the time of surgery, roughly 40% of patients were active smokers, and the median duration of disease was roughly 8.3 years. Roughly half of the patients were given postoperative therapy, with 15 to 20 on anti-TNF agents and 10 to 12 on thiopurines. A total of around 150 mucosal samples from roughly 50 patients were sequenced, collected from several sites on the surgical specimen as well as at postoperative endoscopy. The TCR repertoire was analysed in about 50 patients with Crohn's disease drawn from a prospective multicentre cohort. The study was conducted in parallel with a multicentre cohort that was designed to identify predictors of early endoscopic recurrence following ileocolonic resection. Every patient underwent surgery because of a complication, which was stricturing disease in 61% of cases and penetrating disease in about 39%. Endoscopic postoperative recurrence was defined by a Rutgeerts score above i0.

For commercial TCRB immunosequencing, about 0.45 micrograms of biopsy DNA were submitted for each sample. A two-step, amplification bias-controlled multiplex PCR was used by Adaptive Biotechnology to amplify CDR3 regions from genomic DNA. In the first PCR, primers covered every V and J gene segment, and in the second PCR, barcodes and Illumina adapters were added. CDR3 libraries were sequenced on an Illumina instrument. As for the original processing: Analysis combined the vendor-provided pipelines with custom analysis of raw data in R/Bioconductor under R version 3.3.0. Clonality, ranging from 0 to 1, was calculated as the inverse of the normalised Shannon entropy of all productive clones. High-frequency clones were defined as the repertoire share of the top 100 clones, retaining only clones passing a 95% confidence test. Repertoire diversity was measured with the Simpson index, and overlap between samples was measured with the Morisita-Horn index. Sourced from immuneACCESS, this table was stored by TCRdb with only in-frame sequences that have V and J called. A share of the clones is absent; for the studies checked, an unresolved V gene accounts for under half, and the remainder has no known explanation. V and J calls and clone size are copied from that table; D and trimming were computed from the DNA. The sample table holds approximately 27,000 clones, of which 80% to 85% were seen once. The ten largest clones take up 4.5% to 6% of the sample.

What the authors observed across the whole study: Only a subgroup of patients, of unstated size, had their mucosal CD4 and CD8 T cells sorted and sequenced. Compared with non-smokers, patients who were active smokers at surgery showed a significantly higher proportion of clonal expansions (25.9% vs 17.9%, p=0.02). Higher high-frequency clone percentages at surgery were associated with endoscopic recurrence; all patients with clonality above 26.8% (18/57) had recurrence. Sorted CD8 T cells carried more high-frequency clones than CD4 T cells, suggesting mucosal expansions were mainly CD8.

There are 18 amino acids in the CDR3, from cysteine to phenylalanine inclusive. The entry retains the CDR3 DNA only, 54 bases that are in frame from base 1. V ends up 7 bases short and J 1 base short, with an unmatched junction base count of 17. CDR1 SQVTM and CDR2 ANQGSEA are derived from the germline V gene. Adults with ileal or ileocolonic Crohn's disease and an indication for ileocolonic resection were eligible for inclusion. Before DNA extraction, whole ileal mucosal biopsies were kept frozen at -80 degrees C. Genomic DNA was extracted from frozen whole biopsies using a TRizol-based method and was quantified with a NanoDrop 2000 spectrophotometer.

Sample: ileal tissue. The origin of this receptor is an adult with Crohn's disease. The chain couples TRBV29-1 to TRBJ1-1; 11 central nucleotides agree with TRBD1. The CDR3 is CSAEGDRGYRGKNTEAFF. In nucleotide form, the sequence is TGCAGCGCCGAAGGGGACAGGGGGTATAGAGGCAAGAACACTGAAGCTTTCTTT.